The rows below give T cell receptor beta chains drawn from one sample of a study of OX40 agonist ivuxolimab in advanced cancers. TCRdb's table, derived via immunoSEQ multiplex PCR, lists solely in-frame clones and lacks some. The sample has 100,000 or so clones, roughly nine tenths seen once; the top ten hold more than 5.5%. Sequences were derived from CD4+ or CD8+ T cells sorted from blood, sampled in a trial of the OX40 agonist ivuxolimab. Receptors originate from an adult with an advanced solid tumor such as melanoma, head and neck, liver or kidney cancer. The CDR3 runs from the conserved cysteine through the conserved F or W. A D gene is named only where the DNA matches it firmly. A row's size may be missing; if present it is once, few, many or a size class.

TRBJ2-1	-	TRBD2	TRBV5-1	CASSPGTSGTLGEQFF	TGCGCCAGCAGCCCCGGGACTAGCGGGACCCTGGGTGAGCAGTTCTTC
TRBJ2-7	-	TRBD2	TRBV27	CASTGGRLEQYF	TGTGCCAGTACCGGCGGGAGGCTCGAGCAGTACTTC
TRBJ2-3	-	-	TRBV11-2	CASSSEYLAQYF	TGTGCCAGCAGCTCAGAGTACCTGGCGCAGTATTTT
TRBJ2-1	-	-	TRBV5-1	CASSLEGGGPNEQFF	TGCGCCAGCAGCTTGGAAGGGGGAGGCCCCAATGAGCAGTTCTTC
TRBJ2-3	-	-	TRBV2	CASSEGRGGDTQYF	TGTGCCAGCAGTGAGGGCAGGGGAGGAGATACGCAGTATTTT
TRBJ1-2	-	-	TRBV20-1	CSAGSFYGYTF	TGCAGTGCTGGGAGCTTCTATGGCTACACCTTC
TRBJ1-2	-	-	TRBV11-2	CASSLSDGGQFGYTF	TGTGCCAGCAGCCTCTCTGACGGGGGGCAGTTTGGCTACACCTTC
TRBJ2-3	-	-	TRBV7-3	CASSLRRSDTQYF	TGTGCCAGCAGCTTGAGAAGAAGCGATACGCAGTATTTT
TRBJ2-5	-	TRBD1	TRBV7-2	CASSQDRAETQYF	TGTGCCAGCAGCCAAGACAGGGCCGAGACCCAGTACTTC
TRBJ1-3	-	-	TRBV11-2	CASSVRSSGSGNTIYF	TGTGCCAGCAGCGTTAGATCTTCGGGGTCTGGAAACACCATATATTTT
TRBJ2-1	-	-	TRBV6-6	CASTKTGNGLNEQFF	TGTGCCAGCACCAAAACCGGGAACGGCCTCAATGAGCAGTTCTTC
TRBJ1-3	-	-	TRBV7-6	CASSLALTGSGNTIYF	TGTGCCAGCAGCTTAGCATTAACAGGCTCTGGAAACACCATATATTTT
TRBJ1-2	-	-	TRBV5-1	CASSGTSYGYTF	TGCGCCAGCAGTGGGACGTCCTATGGCTACACCTTC
TRBJ2-1	-	-	TRBV5-5	CASNSPGGSGKEQFF	TGTGCCAGCAACTCCCCCGGGGGTAGCGGCAAAGAGCAGTTCTTC
TRBJ2-5	-	-	TRBV5-4	CASSSKQGLETQYF	TGTGCCAGCAGCTCCAAACAGGGTTTGGAGACCCAGTACTTC
TRBJ2-1	-	-	TRBV19	CASSPPDYSSYNEQFF	TGTGCCAGTAGTCCCCCTGATTATAGCTCCTACAATGAGCAGTTCTTC
TRBJ2-1	few	TRBD2	TRBV29-1	CSANLGLADNEQFF	TGCAGCGCCAACCTGGGACTAGCAGACAATGAGCAGTTCTTC
TRBJ1-5	-	TRBD1	TRBV7-9	CASSFDREKGQPQHF	TGTGCCAGCAGCTTCGACAGGGAAAAGGGACAGCCCCAGCATTTT
TRBJ2-2	-	-	TRBV2	CASSEGNTGELFF	TGTGCCAGCAGTGAAGGGAACACCGGGGAGCTGTTTTTT
TRBJ1-6	-	-	TRBV4-2	CASSRDRDGDSPLHF	TGTGCCAGCAGCCGGGACCGGGACGGGGATTCACCCCTCCACTTT
TRBJ1-2	-	-	TRBV7-9	CASSLGGKYGYTF	TGTGCCAGCAGCTTAGGAGGGAAGTATGGCTACACCTTC
TRBJ1-2	-	-	TRBV30	CAWTGNGYGYTF	TGTGCCTGGACAGGGAATGGGTATGGCTACACCTTC
TRBJ2-1	-	-	TRBV9	CASSVVAASYNEQFF	TGTGCCAGCAGCGTGGTAGCGGCCTCCTACAATGAGCAGTTCTTC
TRBJ1-3	-	-	TRBV6-1	CASQPGPNTIYF	TGTGCCAGTCAGCCAGGGCCGAACACCATATATTTT
TRBJ2-1	-	-	TRBV29-1	CSAAEQISYNEQFF	TGCAGCGCCGCGGAACAGATCTCCTACAATGAGCAGTTCTTC
TRBJ2-1	-	TRBD2	TRBV6-5	CASSPLAGVYNEQFF	TGTGCCAGCAGCCCACTAGCGGGGGTCTACAATGAGCAGTTCTTC
TRBJ2-4	-	TRBD1	TRBV30	CAWSRDRGRTAKNIQYF	TGTGCCTGGAGTCGGGACAGGGGGCGGACGGCCAAAAACATTCAGTACTTC
TRBJ2-7	-	-	TRBV19	CASKDRDYEQYF	TGTGCCAGCAAAGATCGAGACTACGAGCAGTACTTC
TRBJ1-5	few	-	TRBV19	CASGPGYNQPQHF	TGTGCCAGTGGACCGGGATACAATCAGCCCCAGCATTTT
TRBJ1-4	-	-	TRBV5-4	CASGRSPNEKLFF	TGTGCCAGCGGGAGATCCCCCAATGAAAAACTGTTTTTT
TRBJ2-5	-	-	TRBV7-3	CASSPDTSLVGQETQYF	TGTGCCAGCAGCCCGGACACCTCCCTGGTAGGCCAAGAGACCCAGTACTTC
TRBJ2-5	-	-	TRBV30	CAWTATSETQYF	TGTGCCTGGACCGCCACATCAGAGACCCAGTACTTC
TRBJ2-7	-	-	TRBV20-1	CSAKQGNEQYF	TGCAGTGCTAAACAGGGTAACGAGCAGTACTTC
TRBJ2-5	-	-	TRBV18	CASSPGSRETQYF	TGTGCCAGCTCACCAGGGAGCCGGGAGACCCAGTACTTC
TRBJ2-1	-	TRBD2	TRBV10-3	CAIGGLAGDNEQFF	TGTGCCATAGGGGGACTAGCGGGGGACAATGAGCAGTTCTTC